A selection of T cell receptor beta chains follows, all from one sample in a study of blood T cell repertoires in COVID-19. Repertoires were generated with immunoSEQ multiplex PCR, while TCRdb's copy carries only in-frame clones and drops some. The sample includes about 280,000 clones, 70% to 90% of them seen just once. Sequencing was performed on peripheral blood. These receptors all come from a woman aged 25 to 39 who had recovered from COVID-19. CDR3s include the opening cysteine and the closing phenylalanine or tryptophan. Fields, in order: V gene, clone size, D gene, J gene, CDR3 protein, CDR3 DNA. The D gene is left open where the match is weak. Clone size appears in some rows only: once, few, many, or a class for an expanded clone.

v_gene: TRBV9; abundance: NA; d_gene: NA; j_gene: TRBJ1-1; CDR3aa: CASSVTGGPNTEAFF; CDR3nt: TGTGCCAGCAGCGTAACGGGGGGCCCTAACACTGAAGCTTTCTTT
v_gene: TRBV6-5; abundance: NA; d_gene: NA; j_gene: TRBJ2-2; CDR3aa: CASFQGYGELFF; CDR3nt: TGTGCCAGCTTTCAGGGCTACGGGGAGCTGTTTTTT
v_gene: TRBV14; abundance: NA; d_gene: TRBD1; j_gene: TRBJ2-3; CDR3aa: CASSPPGDSAQYF; CDR3nt: TGTGCCAGCAGCCCACCCGGGGACAGTGCGCAGTATTTT
v_gene: TRBV7-9; abundance: NA; d_gene: NA; j_gene: TRBJ1-4; CDR3aa: CASSRGRDEKLFF; CDR3nt: TGTGCCAGCAGCCGGGGGAGAGATGAAAAACTGTTTTTT
v_gene: TRBV19; abundance: NA; d_gene: NA; j_gene: TRBJ1-4; CDR3aa: CASSPSGTKREKLFF; CDR3nt: TGTGCCAGTAGCCCTTCCGGGACTAAACGTGAAAAACTGTTTTTT
v_gene: TRBV5-4; abundance: NA; d_gene: NA; j_gene: TRBJ1-1; CDR3aa: CASTLPGLGGNTEAFF; CDR3nt: TGTGCCAGCACCCTACCGGGCCTAGGGGGTAACACTGAAGCTTTCTTT
v_gene: TRBV6-5; abundance: NA; d_gene: NA; j_gene: TRBJ1-1; CDR3aa: CASSSTQGRTEAFF; CDR3nt: TGTGCCAGCAGTTCCACCCAGGGGCGCACTGAAGCTTTCTTT
v_gene: TRBV15; abundance: NA; d_gene: TRBD1; j_gene: TRBJ1-1; CDR3aa: CATSRGTGGTEAFF; CDR3nt: TGTGCCACCAGCAGAGGGACAGGGGGGACTGAAGCTTTCTTT
v_gene: TRBV5-6; abundance: NA; d_gene: NA; j_gene: TRBJ1-5; CDR3aa: CASSLDQGGQPQHF; CDR3nt: TGTGCCAGCAGCTTGGACCAGGGCGGACAGCCCCAGCATTTT
v_gene: TRBV2; abundance: NA; d_gene: NA; j_gene: TRBJ2-3; CDR3aa: CASSDYSPGTDTQYF; CDR3nt: TGTGCCAGCAGTGACTACTCCCCCGGCACAGATACGCAGTATTTT
v_gene: TRBV2; abundance: NA; d_gene: TRBD1; j_gene: TRBJ1-4; CDR3aa: CASSARTGGNEKLFF; CDR3nt: TGTGCCAGCAGCGCTCGGACAGGGGGTAATGAAAAACTGTTTTTT
v_gene: TRBV25-1; abundance: few; d_gene: TRBD2; j_gene: TRBJ2-1; CDR3aa: CASSWTSGDIYNEQFF; CDR3nt: TGTGCCAGCAGTTGGACTAGCGGGGATATCTATAATGAGCAGTTCTTC
v_gene: TRBV24-1; abundance: NA; d_gene: NA; j_gene: TRBJ2-1; CDR3aa: CATSLAGDEQFF; CDR3nt: TGTGCCACCAGTTTAGCCGGAGATGAGCAGTTCTTC
v_gene: TRBV19; abundance: NA; d_gene: NA; j_gene: TRBJ2-5; CDR3aa: CASSPGTDQETQYF; CDR3nt: TGTGCCAGTAGTCCGGGGACTGACCAAGAGACCCAGTACTTC
v_gene: TRBV3-1/TRBV3-2; abundance: once; d_gene: NA; j_gene: TRBJ2-7; CDR3aa: CASSQDSGLSQYF; CDR3nt: TGTGCCAGCAGCCAAGATTCCGGTTTGTCGCAGTACTTC
v_gene: TRBV4-1; abundance: NA; d_gene: NA; j_gene: TRBJ2-5; CDR3aa: CASGGVPAETQYF; CDR3nt: TGCGCCAGCGGAGGGGTGCCGGCGGAGACCCAGTACTTC
v_gene: TRBV10-2; abundance: NA; d_gene: TRBD2; j_gene: TRBJ2-3; CDR3aa: CASRSTVLASTDTQYF; CDR3nt: TGCGCCAGCAGATCCACCGTACTAGCGAGCACAGATACGCAGTATTTT
v_gene: TRBV3-1/TRBV3-2; abundance: NA; d_gene: NA; j_gene: TRBJ2-7; CDR3aa: CASSQVGEFEQYF; CDR3nt: TGTGCCAGCAGCCAAGTTGGGGAGTTCGAGCAGTACTTC
v_gene: TRBV19; abundance: NA; d_gene: TRBD2; j_gene: TRBJ2-1; CDR3aa: CASTATSGDLNEQFF; CDR3nt: TGTGCCAGTACCGCGACTAGCGGGGACCTCAATGAGCAGTTCTTC
v_gene: TRBV7-2; abundance: once; d_gene: TRBD1; j_gene: TRBJ1-3; CDR3aa: CASSPRDSGNTIYF; CDR3nt: TGTGCCAGCAGCCCCCGGGACAGCGGAAACACCATATATTTT
v_gene: TRBV3-1/TRBV3-2; abundance: NA; d_gene: NA; j_gene: TRBJ1-5; CDR3aa: CASSQTSGVGSNQPQHF; CDR3nt: TGTGCCAGTTCTCAAACGTCCGGGGTTGGTAGCAATCAGCCCCAGCATTTT
v_gene: TRBV7-2; abundance: NA; d_gene: NA; j_gene: TRBJ2-3; CDR3aa: CASSSDGGAFASTDTQYF; CDR3nt: TGTGCCAGCAGCTCAGATGGGGGGGCTTTCGCTAGCACAGATACGCAGTATTTT
v_gene: TRBV11-2; abundance: NA; d_gene: NA; j_gene: TRBJ1-3; CDR3aa: CASSLDGTGNTIYF; CDR3nt: TGTGCCAGCAGCTTAGACGGGACTGGAAACACCATATATTTT
v_gene: TRBV5-4; abundance: NA; d_gene: NA; j_gene: TRBJ2-7; CDR3aa: CASSFDGGEQYF; CDR3nt: TGTGCCAGCAGCTTCGATGGAGGGGAGCAGTACTTC
v_gene: TRBV5-1; abundance: NA; d_gene: TRBD1; j_gene: TRBJ1-1; CDR3aa: CASSSSGQDTEAFF; CDR3nt: TGCGCCAGCAGCTCCTCGGGACAGGACACTGAAGCTTTCTTT
v_gene: TRBV4-3; abundance: NA; d_gene: NA; j_gene: TRBJ2-7; CDR3aa: CASSQDAGLAYEQYF; CDR3nt: TGCGCCAGCAGCCAAGATGCGGGATTGGCTTACGAGCAGTACTTC
v_gene: TRBV19; abundance: NA; d_gene: TRBD2; j_gene: TRBJ2-1; CDR3aa: CASSASGSYNEQFF; CDR3nt: TGTGCCAGTAGTGCTAGCGGGTCCTACAATGAGCAGTTCTTC
v_gene: TRBV7-2; abundance: NA; d_gene: NA; j_gene: TRBJ2-1; CDR3aa: CASSLGPQGPYNEQFF; CDR3nt: TGTGCCAGCAGCTTAGGGCCCCAGGGTCCCTACAATGAGCAGTTCTTC
v_gene: TRBV6-1; abundance: NA; d_gene: NA; j_gene: TRBJ2-1; CDR3aa: CASSELRILSNEQFF; CDR3nt: TGTGCCAGCAGTGAGCTGAGGATCCTGTCCAATGAGCAGTTCTTC
v_gene: TRBV15; abundance: NA; d_gene: TRBD1; j_gene: TRBJ1-1; CDR3aa: CATSRDRGDREAFF; CDR3nt: TGTGCCACCAGCAGAGATAGGGGGGACAGGGAAGCTTTCTTT
v_gene: TRBV6-1; abundance: NA; d_gene: TRBD1; j_gene: TRBJ2-7; CDR3aa: CASSDPGTAWNEQYF; CDR3nt: TGTGCCAGCAGTGATCCTGGGACAGCCTGGAACGAGCAGTACTTC
v_gene: TRBV5-5; abundance: NA; d_gene: TRBD1; j_gene: TRBJ1-2; CDR3aa: CASSPTGQALYGYTF; CDR3nt: TGTGCCAGCAGCCCGACAGGACAGGCTCTCTATGGCTACACCTTC
v_gene: TRBV6-2/TRBV6-3; abundance: NA; d_gene: NA; j_gene: TRBJ1-1; CDR3aa: CASSYSSGATEAFF; CDR3nt: TGTGCCAGCAGTTACTCCTCAGGGGCCACTGAAGCTTTCTTT